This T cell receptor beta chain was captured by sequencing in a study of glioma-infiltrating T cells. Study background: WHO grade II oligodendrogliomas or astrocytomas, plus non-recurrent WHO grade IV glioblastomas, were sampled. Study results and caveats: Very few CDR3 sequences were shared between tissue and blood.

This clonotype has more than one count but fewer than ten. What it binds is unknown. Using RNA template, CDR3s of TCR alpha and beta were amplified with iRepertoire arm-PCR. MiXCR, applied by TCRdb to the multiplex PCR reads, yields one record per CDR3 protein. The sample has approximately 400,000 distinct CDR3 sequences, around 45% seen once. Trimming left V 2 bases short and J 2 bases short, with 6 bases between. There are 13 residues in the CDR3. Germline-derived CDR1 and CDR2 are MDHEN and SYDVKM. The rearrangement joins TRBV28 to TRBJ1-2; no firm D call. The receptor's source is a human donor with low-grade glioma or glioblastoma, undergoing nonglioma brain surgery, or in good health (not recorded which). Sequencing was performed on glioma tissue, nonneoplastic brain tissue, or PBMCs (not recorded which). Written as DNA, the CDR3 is TGTGCCAGCAGTTTAGAGCAAAACTATGGCTACACCTTC. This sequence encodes CASSLEQNYGYTF.